The text below deals with one T cell receptor (beta chain). This record comes from a study of blood T cell repertoires in COVID-19. Study context: There were acute and convalescent COVID-19 samples, and they came from the United States, Italy and Spain. The analysed material was cDNA or gDNA that came from T cells, B-cell-depleted T cells, or PBMCs.

The CDR3 contains 15 residues. Germline CDR1 is LNHNV and CDR2 is YYDKDF (reference sequence). Germline trimming cut 1 base from V and 5 bases from J; bases unmatched to any gene: 5. Profiling relied on immunoSEQ multiplex PCR, and the TCRdb table lists in-frame clones only, not all of them. The sample includes about 110,000 clones, approximately 85% of them seen just once. V usage is TRBV15 and J usage is TRBJ1-1; TRBD1 aligns across 9 bases. This sequence originates from a human donor in a cohort sampled during active COVID-19. Source material: peripheral blood. CDR3 DNA: TGTGCCACCAGCAGAGCCGGGACAGGGCGGACTGAAGCTTTCTTT. This gives the protein CATSRAGTGRTEAFF.